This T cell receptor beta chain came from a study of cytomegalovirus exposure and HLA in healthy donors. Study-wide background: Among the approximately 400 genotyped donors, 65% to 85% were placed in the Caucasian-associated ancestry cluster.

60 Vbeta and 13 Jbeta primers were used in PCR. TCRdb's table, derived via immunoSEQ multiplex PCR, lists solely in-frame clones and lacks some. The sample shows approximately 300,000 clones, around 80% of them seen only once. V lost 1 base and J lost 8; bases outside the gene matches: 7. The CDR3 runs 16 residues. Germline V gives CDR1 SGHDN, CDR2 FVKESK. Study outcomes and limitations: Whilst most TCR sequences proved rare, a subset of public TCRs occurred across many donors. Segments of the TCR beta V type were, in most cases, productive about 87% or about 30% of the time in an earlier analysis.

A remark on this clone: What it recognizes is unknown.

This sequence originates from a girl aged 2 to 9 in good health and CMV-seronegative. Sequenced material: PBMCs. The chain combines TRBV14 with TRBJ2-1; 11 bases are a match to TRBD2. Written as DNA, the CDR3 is TGTGCCAGCAGCCAAGTCGTTAGCGGGAGGGCCTATGAGCAGTTCTTC. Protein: CASSQVVSGRAYEQFF.